This TCR beta chain comes out of a study of identical twins. Study-wide findings and caveats: Models underestimated out-of-frame TCR alpha sharing in monozygotic twins. Insertions were reduced in abundant cord blood beta clonotypes but not in memory repertoires.

A template switching step contributed a universal primer site, while unique molecular identifiers were present in the cDNA. Each CDR3 protein gets one entry after TCRdb re-called the 5' RACE reads with MiXCR. The table lists 400,000 or so distinct CDR3 sequences, 8.5% to 10% of them singletons, with 7.5% to 9.5% in the top ten. The V and J ends lost 5 bases and 3 bases respectively, with 20 bases between them. CDR3 length: 16 residues. The V gene's germline CDR1 is MNHEY and CDR2 SVGAGI. This clonotype was observed a handful of times. Its antigen is not identified. J is TRBJ2-7 and V is TRBV6-5, with D perhaps matching TRBD1 or TRBD2 (5 bases each). The sample was naive T cells sorted from blood. This clonotype was sampled from a woman aged 45-65 years in good health. CDR3 loop: CASSARDAPPNYEQYF. The CDR3 coding sequence is TGTGCCAGCAGTGCCCGGGACGCCCCTCCTAACTACGAGCAGTACTTC.